These 30 T cell receptor beta chains were all obtained from the same sample, sequenced in a study of control samples from healthy donors and cancer patients. The assay was immunoSEQ multiplex PCR, and TCRdb's table has in-frame clones only and misses some. The profile shows about 180,000 clones, nearly 90% of them singletons. Material: blood. The source is a woman aged 45-59 years in good health.

The rearrangement links TRBV19 to TRBJ1-4; TRBD1 agrees at 8 bases. The CDR3 is 12 residues long. V dropped 6 bases and J dropped 13; count of bases not matched to a gene: 7. Looked up from germline, CDR1 is LNHDA and CDR2 is SQIVND (reference sequence). CDR3 bases: TGTGCCAGTAGAAGGATTACAGGGGGACTGTTTTTT. Its translation is CASRRITGGLFF. Full variable domain (outside the CDR3, taken from reference TRBV19 and TRBJ1-4): DGGITQSPKYLFRKEGQNVTLSCEQNLNHDAMYWYRQDPGQGLRLIYYSQIVNDFQKGDIAEGYSVSREKKESFPLTVTSAQKNPTAFYLCASRRITGGLFFGSGTQLSVL.

The chain combines TRBV9 with TRBJ1-4, with D maybe TRBD1 (6 bases). CDR1 and CDR2 from the germline V gene are SGDLS and YYNGEE. This CDR3 is built from 16 residues. Trimming removed 4 bases from V and 5 bases from J, with 18 bases in between. The CDR3 is CASSTEGGQPNEKLFF. In DNA, the CDR3 is TGTGCCAGCAGCACCGAGGGGGGGCAGCCGAATGAAAAACTGTTTTTT. The full variable domain, in which reference TRBV9 and TRBJ1-4 provide the parts outside the CDR3, is DSGVTQTPKHLITATGQRVTLRCSPRSGDLSVYWYQQSLDQGLQFLIQYYNGEERAKGNILERFSAQQFPDLHSELNLSSLELGDSALYFCASSTEGGQPNEKLFFGSGTQLSVL.

The chain recombines TRBV9 with TRBJ1-3; D perhaps matches TRBD1 (6 bases). With 0 bases removed from V and 4 bases from J, the gap between germline ends came to 8 bases. CDR1 is SGDLS and CDR2 is YYNGEE in the germline V gene. CDR3 length equals 14 residues. The CDR3 loop reads CASSVVDSGNTIYF. CDR3 sequence (DNA): TGTGCCAGCAGCGTAGTGGACAGCGGAAACACCATATATTTT.

The V and J genes are TRBV21-1 and TRBJ2-6. TRBV21-1 is a documented pseudogene. CDR3 length: 20 amino acids. In DNA form, the CDR3 reads TGTGCCAGCAGCTCCGACTTACGAGGGGATCGACTCCCTGGGGCCAACGTCCTGACTTTC. Translation gives CASSSDLRGDRLPGANVLTF.

The CDR3 sequence is CASSPRGEVNYGYTF. Here the CDR3 DNA reads TGCGCCAGCAGCCCCCGTGGAGAGGTTAACTATGGCTACACCTTC. The J gene is TRBJ1-2, the V gene TRBV4-3; D unresolved. The CDR3 has 15 residues. Trimming removed 4 bases at V and 1 base at J, with 13 bases between. The germline V gene encodes CDR1 LGHNA and CDR2 YSLEER.

J is TRBJ2-2 and V is TRBV2; no clear D gene. The CDR3 runs to 12 residues. Trimming cost V 6 bases and J 5 bases, with 7 bases left between them. The V gene's germline CDR1 is SNHLY and CDR2 FYNNEI. The CDR3 reads CASRPGTGELFF. In nucleotides, the CDR3 is TGTGCCAGCAGACCCGGGACCGGGGAGCTGTTTTTT.

The chain combines TRBV30 with TRBJ1-2, with TRBD1 identical over 8 bases. The CDR3 runs to 13 residues. Unmatched junction bases numbered 5, after V lost 6 bases and J lost 2 bases. CDR1 GTSNPN and CDR2 SVGIG come from the germline V gene (reference sequence). CDR3 amino acids: CACPRDRNYGYTF. The CDR3, as DNA: TGTGCCTGCCCCCGGGACAGGAACTATGGCTACACCTTC.

This chain links TRBV2 with TRBJ2-5, with D possibly matching TRBD1 (6 bases). Germline loops: CDR1 SNHLY, CDR2 FYNNEI. CDR3 length equals 12 residues. V shed 7 bases and J shed 8 bases, with 14 bases lying between them. The CDR3 region has the DNA TGTGCCAGCACTCAGACAGGTAGCACCCAGTACTTC. Translated, it gives CASTQTGSTQYF.

This sequence joins TRBV6-5 and TRBJ2-7; D might be TRBD1 (6 bases). This CDR3 is built from 15 residues. Germline lookup yields CDR1 MNHEY and CDR2 SVGAGI. The V end was cut by 6 bases, the J end by 2 bases, with 17 bases between. Written as DNA, the CDR3 is TGTGCCAGCAGGATGGGAAGGCAGGGGACCTACGAGCAGTACTTC. The encoded protein is CASRMGRQGTYEQYF.

This chain links TRBV7-9 with TRBJ1-3, with TRBD1 as a possible D gene (6 bases). V shed 4 bases and J shed 4 bases, with 17 bases lying between them. This CDR3 has 16 amino acids. Per the germline V gene, CDR1 is SEHNR and CDR2 is FQNEAQ (reference sequence). The CDR3: CASSSGTPPVGNTIYF. CDR3 nucleotide sequence: TGTGCCAGCAGCTCCGGGACACCCCCGGTGGGAAACACCATATATTTT.

The chain has TRBV9 and TRBJ1-1; TRBD1 aligns across 8 bases. Losses at the gene ends were 3 bases for V and 2 bases for J; bases not matched to a gene: 3. The CDR3 is 14 residues long. Germline V lookup: CDR1 SGDLS, CDR2 YYNGEE. CDR3 DNA sequence: TGTGCCAGCAGCGGCAGGGGGCTAAACACTGAAGCTTTCTTT. It translates to CASSGRGLNTEAFF. Full variable domain (remainder filled in from reference TRBV9 and TRBJ1-1): DSGVTQTPKHLITATGQRVTLRCSPRSGDLSVYWYQQSLDQGLQFLIQYYNGEERAKGNILERFSAQQFPDLHSELNLSSLELGDSALYFCASSGRGLNTEAFFGQGTRLTVV.

The chain recombines TRBV4-3 with TRBJ2-7; 9 nucleotides align to TRBD1. Germline CDR1 LGHNA, CDR2 YSLEER. This CDR3 is built from 16 residues. V lost 1 base and J lost 3; bases outside the gene matches: 7. CDR3 sequence reads: CASSQGGGTGYYEQYF. The DNA for the CDR3 is TGCGCCAGCAGCCAAGGAGGCGGGACAGGGTACTACGAGCAGTACTTC.

On this clone itself: At one boundary the junction diverges from the germline segment, which might be a read error. The chain carries TRBV7-7 and TRBJ2-5, with TRBD2 matching 9 bases. The CDR3 totals 16 residues. The germline CDR1 and CDR2 sequences are SSHAT and FNYEAQ (reference sequence). The CDR3 DNA reads as TGTGCTAGCAGCGTGAGGGCTAGCGGGATTGGTGAGACCCAGTACTTC. The encoded protein is CASSVRASGIGETQYF.

The chain recombines TRBV6-2 or TRBV6-3 with TRBJ1-1; D is uncertain. Germline CDR1 reads MNHEY; CDR2 reads SVGEGT. There are 14 residues in the CDR3. V lost 2 bases and J 6 bases, leaving 13 bases between the germline ends. CDR3 loop: CASSYSLRGSEAFF. The CDR3 DNA reads as TGTGCCAGCAGTTACAGCCTCCGCGGGTCTGAAGCTTTCTTT.

In its sample, this clone was seen once. The chain uses TRBV7-2 and TRBJ2-3; the D is unclear. The ends were cut back, 2 bases at V and 6 bases at J, with 9 bases in the middle. The germline gives CDR1 SGHTA, CDR2 FQGNSA. The CDR3 consists of 13 residues. The CDR3 coding sequence is TGTGCCAGCAGCTTAAATGCGGCGGATACGCAGTATTTT. Residues: CASSLNAADTQYF.

This chain connects TRBV27 to TRBJ1-6, with 9 nucleotides matching TRBD1. The CDR3 loop spans 20 amino acids. Germline V lookup: CDR1 MNHEY, CDR2 SMNVEV (reference sequence). Trimming took 3 bases from V and 0 from J; bases not matched to a gene: 12. CDR3 DNA sequence: TGTGCCAGCAGTTTGGATACAGGGGGCTTGACTAGCTCCTATAATTCACCCCTCCACTTT. It codes for CASSLDTGGLTSSYNSPLHF.

The chain uses TRBV7-2 and TRBJ2-7; the match to TRBD1 covers 8 bases. The junction had 6 bases not matched to a gene; V was cut back by 4 bases and J by 4 bases. Per germline, CDR1 SGHTA and CDR2 FQGNSA. There are 14 residues in the CDR3. CDR3 nucleotide sequence: TGTGCCAGCAGCTACAGGACAGGGCTATACGAGCAGTACTTC. Translation gives CASSYRTGLYEQYF.

V gene TRBV13 combines with J gene TRBJ2-3, with D tentatively TRBD1 (5 bases). CDR3 length: 15 amino acids. Trimming took off 3 bases at V and 1 base at J, with 11 bases between the two ends. Germline lookup yields CDR1 PRHDT and CDR2 FYEKMQ (reference sequence). CDR3 in amino acids: CASSFSGHGTDTQYF. The CDR3 DNA reads as TGTGCCAGCAGCTTTTCCGGACACGGCACAGATACGCAGTATTTT.

This clone was counted between two and nine times. V gene TRBV11-3 combines with J gene TRBJ1-1, with D tentatively TRBD1 (5 bases). From germline, CDR1 is SGHNT and CDR2 YENEEA. The germline V and J ends were trimmed by 3 bases and 3 bases, with 8 bases remaining between them. The CDR3 runs 13 residues. The CDR3 protein is CASSLQGDTEAFF. In nucleotides, the CDR3 is TGTGCCAGCAGCTTGCAGGGAGACACTGAAGCTTTCTTT.

The chain links TRBV4-3 to TRBJ1-1; weak D call: TRBD1 (5 bases). CDR3 size: 15 residues. V lost 4 bases and J lost 6, with 18 bases in between. CDR1 is LGHNA, CDR2 YSLEER, per germline. The CDR3 protein is CASSPRVTGGPEAFF. The CDR3 DNA reads as TGCGCCAGCAGCCCAAGGGTTACAGGAGGCCCTGAAGCTTTCTTT.

V gene TRBV7-2 combines with J gene TRBJ2-7; 10 positions agree with TRBD1. The CDR3 spans 14 residues. The V gene end was trimmed by 5 bases and the J gene end by 5 bases; junction bases not matched to a gene: 6. The V gene's germline CDR1 is SGHTA and CDR2 FQGNSA. DNA of the CDR3: TGTGCCAGCAGCCCGGGACAGGGGTTCAACGAGCAGTACTTC. Translated, it gives CASSPGQGFNEQYF.

This chain links TRBV19 with TRBJ1-1; possible D gene TRBD1, 5 bases. From germline, CDR1 is LNHDA and CDR2 SQIVND (reference sequence). This CDR3 has 15 amino acids. V was clipped by 1 base and J by 3 bases, with 12 bases between them. The CDR3, as DNA: TGTGCCAGTAGTATAGCCCAGGGTGCGTACACTGAAGCTTTCTTT. This encodes CASSIAQGAYTEAFF.

The CDR3 reads CASSQNLWGNEQFF. For the CDR3, the DNA is TGTGCCAGCAGCCAAAATCTTTGGGGGAATGAGCAGTTCTTC. The rearrangement joins TRBV14 to TRBJ2-1, with D possibly called TRBD1 or TRBD2 (5 bases each). V was clipped by 2 bases and J by 7 bases, with 12 bases between them. CDR3 length: 14 residues. Germline V gives CDR1 SGHDN, CDR2 FVKESK.

The chain links TRBV19 to TRBJ2-3; D may match TRBD1 or TRBD2 (5 bases each). V was pared by 8 bases and J by 2 bases, with 17 bases between. This CDR3 is 15 amino acids long. Germline lookup yields CDR1 LNHDA and CDR2 SQIVND (reference sequence). CDR3 nucleotides: TGTGCCAGTTCCCCTCCGGGACGAACCACAGATACGCAGTATTTT. Its translation: CASSPPGRTTDTQYF.

The rearrangement joins TRBV14 to TRBJ2-2; D possibly corresponds to TRBD2 (5 bases). The CDR3 covers 16 residues. CDR1 is SGHDN, CDR2 FVKESK, per germline. The V gene lost 4 bases and the J gene lost 6 bases, with 18 bases spanning the gap. CDR3 amino acids: CASSLDGMVGAGELFF. Here the CDR3 DNA reads TGTGCCAGCAGCCTGGACGGGATGGTCGGTGCCGGGGAGCTGTTTTTT.

Note on this clone: Other DNA sequences in the sample encode the same CDR3. The chain uses TRBV27 and TRBJ1-3, with TRBD1 as a possible D gene (5 bases). The CDR3 loop spans 14 amino acids. The V end was cut by 3 bases, the J end by 0 bases, with 6 bases between. CDR1 and CDR2 from the germline V gene are MNHEY and SMNVEV (reference sequence). The CDR3 sequence is CASSLGGSGNTIYF. The DNA for the CDR3 is TGTGCCAGCAGTTTGGGGGGCTCTGGAAACACCATATATTTT.

Here the CDR3 DNA reads TGTGCCAGCAACTCCCAATGGGGGAACTATGGCTACACCTTC. Encoded protein: CASNSQWGNYGYTF. The rearrangement joins TRBV11-2 to TRBJ1-2; D perhaps matches TRBD1 (5 bases). The CDR3 sequence is 14 residues long. CDR1 is SGHAT and CDR2 is FQNNGV in the germline V gene. Deletions cut 7 bases from V and 2 bases from J, with 14 bases between.

V gene TRBV28 combines with J gene TRBJ1-2; 7 bases are shared with TRBD1. V lost 4 bases and J lost 4; bases outside the gene matches: 3. The CDR3 has 13 amino acids. CDR1 and CDR2 (germline): MDHEN, SYDVKM. CDR3 amino acids: CASSSGQFYGYTF. For the CDR3, the DNA is TGTGCCAGCAGTTCGGGACAGTTCTATGGCTACACCTTC.

The V and J genes are TRBV5-1 and TRBJ1-1; D gene ambiguous. Germline V gene lookup returns CDR1 SGHRS and CDR2 YFSETQ. CDR3 length equals 11 residues. Trimming removed 3 bases at V and 2 bases at J, with 2 bases between. The chain's CDR3 is CASSSNTEAFF. The CDR3 bases are TGCGCCAGCAGCTCTAACACTGAAGCTTTCTTT. Using reference TRBV5-1 and TRBJ1-1 for the parts outside the CDR3, the full variable domain is KAGVTQTPRYLIKTRGQQVTLSCSPISGHRSVSWYQQTPGQGLQFLFEYFSETQRNKGNFPGRFSGRQFSNSRSEMNVSTLELGDSALYLCASSSNTEAFFGQGTRLTVV.

This chain connects TRBV27 to TRBJ2-1; TRBD1 matches at 10 bases. Germline loops: CDR1 MNHEY, CDR2 SMNVEV (reference sequence). This CDR3 is built from 15 residues. V lost 6 bases to trimming and J lost 2 bases; unmatched junction nucleotides: 4. The CDR3 spells CASRPGQGAYNEQFF. The CDR3, as DNA: TGTGCCAGCAGACCAGGACAGGGGGCCTACAATGAGCAGTTCTTC.